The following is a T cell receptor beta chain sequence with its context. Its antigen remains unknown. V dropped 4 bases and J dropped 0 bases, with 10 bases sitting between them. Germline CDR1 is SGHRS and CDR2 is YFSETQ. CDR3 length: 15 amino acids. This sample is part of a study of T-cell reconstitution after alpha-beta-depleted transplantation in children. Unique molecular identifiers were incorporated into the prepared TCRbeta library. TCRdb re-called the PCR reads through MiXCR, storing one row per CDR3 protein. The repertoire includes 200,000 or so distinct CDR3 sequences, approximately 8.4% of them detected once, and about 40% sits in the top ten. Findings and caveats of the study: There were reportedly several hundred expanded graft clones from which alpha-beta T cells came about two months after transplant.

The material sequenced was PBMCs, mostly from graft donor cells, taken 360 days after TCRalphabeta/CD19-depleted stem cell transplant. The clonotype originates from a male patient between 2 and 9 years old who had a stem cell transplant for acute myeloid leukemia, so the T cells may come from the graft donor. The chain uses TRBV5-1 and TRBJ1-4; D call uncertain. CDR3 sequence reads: CASSLHDATNEKLFF. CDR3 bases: TGCGCCAGCAGCCTTCACGATGCAACTAATGAAAAACTGTTTTTT.